Included here is one T cell receptor beta chain sequence, with context. RNA was extracted with the RNeasy kit, and a quantity of 0.5 to 1 ug was reverse transcribed using random hexamers. One entry per CDR3 protein, called by TCRdb with MiXCR from the immunoSEQ multiplex PCR reads. The table has about 140,000 distinct CDR3 sequences, 85% to 95% seen once; the top ten hold about 0.15%. The germline gives CDR1 MGHRA, CDR2 YSYEKL. The CDR3 covers 19 residues. V dropped 5 bases and J dropped 0 bases, with 23 bases sitting between them. These data come from a study of CD8 T cells in Susac syndrome. The rearrangement uses TRBV4-1 and TRBJ1-5; D is perhaps TRBD1 (5 bases). Sequences were obtained from CD4+ T cells from PBMCs. The receptor's source is a human donor with Susac syndrome. The CDR3 region has the DNA TGCGCCAGCAGCGGTTTCGGGACCGATGATTATTATAGCAATCAGCCCCAGCATTTT. It codes for CASSGFGTDDYYSNQPQHF.